The 11 T cell receptor beta chains presented below share a single source sample, sequenced in a study of shared T cell receptors in the human thymus. Data came from immunoSEQ multiplex PCR; TCRdb stores just in-frame clones and leaves some out. This sample has 600,000 or so clones; around 87% occur once, and the top ten carry more than 0.009%. This sample also appeared in a second study, on human thymus T cells.

The sequencing sample was made of thymocytes. The receptors here all came from a boy under two years old with a congenital heart defect.

CDR3 DNA: TGTGCCAGCAGCTCCACCACATTGGGACTAGCGGGAGCTAGGGAGCAGTACTTC. Translated: CASSSTTLGLAGAREQYF. This sequence joins TRBV7-2 and TRBJ2-7, with 14 bases identical to TRBD2. J was trimmed by 7 bases and V by 4 bases; bases with no gene match: 15. Germline V gene data show CDR1 as SGHTA and CDR2 as FQGNSA. The CDR3 contains 18 residues.

About this clone: Relative to the germline gene, one junction end is altered; a read error may explain this. The chain has TRBV4-3 and TRBJ2-7, with D perhaps TRBD1 (6 bases). This CDR3 comprises 13 residues. The germline V gene encodes CDR1 LGHNA and CDR2 YSLEER. The CDR3 protein is CASSLLGQGRATF. The CDR3 DNA is TGCGCCAGCAGCCTTCTCGGCCAGGGGAGAGCGACCTTC.

This chain connects TRBV10-3 to TRBJ1-2; TRBD1 might be the D (6 bases). This CDR3 comprises 12 residues. Germline CDR1 reads ENHRY; CDR2 reads SYGVKD. Trimming left V 7 bases short and J 3 bases short, with 9 bases between. The CDR3 bases are TGTGCCATCAAGGGGGACGACTATGGCTACACCTTC. Encoded protein: CAIKGDDYGYTF.

This clone turned up a few times. This sequence joins TRBV11-2 and TRBJ2-7; D perhaps matches TRBD2 (6 bases). This CDR3 spans 14 amino acids. V gave up 5 bases and J gave up 3 bases, with 14 bases separating them. Germline loops: CDR1 SGHAT, CDR2 FQNNGV. This chain's CDR3 is CASSTRVSGYEQYF. The CDR3 DNA reads TGTGCCAGCAGCACAAGAGTTAGCGGCTACGAGCAGTACTTC.

The rearrangement links TRBV5-1 to TRBJ2-1, with D tentatively TRBD1 (6 bases). Deletions cut 6 bases from V and 7 bases from J, with 11 bases between. This CDR3 contains 12 residues. Looked up from germline, CDR1 is SGHRS and CDR2 is YFSETQ. CDR3 nucleotides: TGCGCCAGCAACATAGGGGGAAATGAGCAGTTCTTC. The encoded protein is CASNIGGNEQFF.

The chain employs TRBV18 and TRBJ1-1, with 9 bases matching TRBD1. The CDR3 runs to 13 residues. Per germline, CDR1 KGHSH and CDR2 LQKENI. V lost 5 bases and J lost 7; bases outside the gene matches: 5. The chain's CDR3 is CASSGDREGEAFF. The CDR3 region has the DNA TGTGCCAGCTCAGGGGACAGGGAGGGTGAAGCTTTCTTT.

The gene calls are TRBV7-2 and TRBJ1-2, with D perhaps TRBD1 (5 bases). The CDR3 loop spans 14 amino acids. The V and J ends lost 4 bases and 8 bases respectively, with 17 bases between them. Germline assignment: CDR1 SGHTA and CDR2 FQGNSA. The CDR3 sequence: CASSSRDVEGGYTF. The CDR3 nucleotides are TGTGCCAGCAGCTCGAGGGACGTGGAGGGGGGCTACACCTTC. Based on the CDR3 plus reference TRBV7-2 and TRBJ1-2, the full variable domain is GAGVSQSPSNKVTEKGKDVELRCDPISGHTALYWYRQSLGQGLEFLIYFQGNSAPDKSGLPSDRFSAERTGGSVSTLTIQRTQQEDSAVYLCASSSRDVEGGYTFGSGTRLTVV.

V and J are TRBV28 and TRBJ2-7, with 8 positions matching TRBD2. Per germline, CDR1 MDHEN and CDR2 SYDVKM. Unmatched junction bases numbered 7, after V lost 5 bases and J lost 7 bases. This CDR3 is built from 13 residues. The CDR3 loop reads CASSREGKNEQYF. CDR3 nucleotides: TGTGCCAGCAGTCGGGAGGGAAAGAATGAGCAGTACTTC.

This clone came up once. This chain uses TRBV19 with TRBJ2-2, with TRBD2 as a possible D gene (6 bases). Germline CDR1 and CDR2: LNHDA and SQIVND (reference sequence). Trimming pared 7 bases from V and 5 bases from J, leaving 11 bases between. The CDR3 extends over 13 amino acids. The CDR3 sequence is CASKEGGTGELFF. CDR3 DNA: TGTGCCAGTAAGGAGGGTGGAACCGGGGAGCTGTTTTTT.

This clone occurred once. The chain links TRBV14 to TRBJ2-6; D unclear. Germline values: CDR1 SGHDN, CDR2 FVKESK. This CDR3 region has 17 residues. V lost 5 bases and J 0 bases, leaving 14 bases between the germline ends. The CDR3, as DNA: TGTGCCAGCAGCTTTACAGATTTACTCTCTGGGGCCAACGTCCTGACTTTC. It is translated as CASSFTDLLSGANVLTF.

Turning to this clone: One end of the junction varies from germline; a read error may be responsible. V and J are TRBV11-3 and TRBJ2-7; D tentatively reads TRBD1 or TRBD2 (5 bases each). The germline V gene has CDR1 SGHNT and CDR2 YENEEA. The CDR3 consists of 11 residues. This chain's CDR3 is CASSIDSGQYF. The CDR3 DNA follows: TGTGCCAGCAGCATAGACAGCGGCCAGTACTTC.